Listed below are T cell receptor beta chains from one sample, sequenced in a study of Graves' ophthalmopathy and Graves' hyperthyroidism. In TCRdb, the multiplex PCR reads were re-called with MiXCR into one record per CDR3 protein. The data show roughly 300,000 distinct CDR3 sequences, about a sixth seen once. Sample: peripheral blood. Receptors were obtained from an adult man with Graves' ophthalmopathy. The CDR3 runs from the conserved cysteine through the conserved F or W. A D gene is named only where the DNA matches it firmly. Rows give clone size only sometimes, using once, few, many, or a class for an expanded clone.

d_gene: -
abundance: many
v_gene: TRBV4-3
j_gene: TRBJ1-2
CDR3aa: CASSQGEGNYGYTF
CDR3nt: TGCGCCAGCAGCCAAGGAGAGGGGAACTATGGCTACACCTTC

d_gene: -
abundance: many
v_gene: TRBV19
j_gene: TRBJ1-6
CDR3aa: CASSPDSTSVNSPLHF
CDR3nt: -

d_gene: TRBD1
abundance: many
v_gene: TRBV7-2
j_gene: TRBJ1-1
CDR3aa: CASRPPGQGPTEAFF
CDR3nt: TGTGCCAGCAGACCACCGGGACAGGGACCCACTGAAGCTTTCTTT

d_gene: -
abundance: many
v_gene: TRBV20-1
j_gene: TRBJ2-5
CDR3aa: CSASGGRGRKETQYF
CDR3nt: TGCAGTGCTAGCGGTGGTAGGGGTCGGAAAGAGACCCAGTACTTC

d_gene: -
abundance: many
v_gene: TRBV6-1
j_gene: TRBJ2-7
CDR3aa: CASSSVGTYEQYF
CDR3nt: TGTGCCAGCAGCTCCGTGGGCACCTACGAGCAGTACTTC

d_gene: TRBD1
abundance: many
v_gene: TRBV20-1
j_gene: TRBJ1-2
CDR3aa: CSALTTGRYGYTF
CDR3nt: TGCAGTGCTCTTACGACAGGGAGATATGGCTACACCTTC

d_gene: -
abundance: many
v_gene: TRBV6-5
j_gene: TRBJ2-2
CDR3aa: CASSSSPVNTGELFF
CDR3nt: TGTGCCAGCAGTTCCTCCCCCGTCAACACCGGGGAGCTGTTTTTT

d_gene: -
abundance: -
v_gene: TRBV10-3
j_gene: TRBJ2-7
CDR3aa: CAISESWVGRVYYEQYF
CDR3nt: TGTGCCATCAGTGAGTCATGGGTGGGACGGGTATACTACGAGCAGTACTTC

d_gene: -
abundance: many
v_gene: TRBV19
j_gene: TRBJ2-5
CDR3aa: CASSRTRTEVQETQYF
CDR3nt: TGTGCCAGTAGCAGAACGAGGACAGAAGTACAAGAGACCCAGTACTTC

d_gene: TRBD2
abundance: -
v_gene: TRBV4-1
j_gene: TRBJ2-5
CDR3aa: CASSRPSGGMRGERQETQYF
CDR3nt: TGCGCCAGCAGCCGGCCTAGCGGGGGGATGCGGGGGGAGCGTCAAGAGACCCAGTACTTC

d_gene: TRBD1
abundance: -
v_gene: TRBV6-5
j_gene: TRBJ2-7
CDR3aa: CASSYSYQGAYEQYF
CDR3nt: TGTGCCAGCAGTTACTCGTATCAGGGGGCGTACGAGCAGTACTTC

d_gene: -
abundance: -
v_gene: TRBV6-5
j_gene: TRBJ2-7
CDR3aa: CASSSPANTGRYEQYF
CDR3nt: TGTGCCAGCAGTTCCCCCGCTAACACAGGGCGGTACGAGCAGTACTTC

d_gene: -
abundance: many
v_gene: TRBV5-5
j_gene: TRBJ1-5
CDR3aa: CASSTDGDQPQHF
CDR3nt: TGTGCCAGCAGCACGGACGGAGATCAGCCCCAGCATTTT

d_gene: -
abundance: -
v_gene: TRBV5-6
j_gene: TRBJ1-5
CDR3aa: CASSLQGFEQPQHF
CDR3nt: TGTGCCAGCAGCCTACAGGGTTTTGAGCAGCCCCAGCATTTT

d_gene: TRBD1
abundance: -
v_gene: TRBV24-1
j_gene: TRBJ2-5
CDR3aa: CATSDPTGLSQETQYF
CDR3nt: TGTGCCACCAGTGACCCGACAGGGCTTAGCCAAGAGACCCAGTACTTC

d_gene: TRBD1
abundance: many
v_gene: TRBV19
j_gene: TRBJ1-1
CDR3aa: CASNPQGASTEAFF
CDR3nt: TGTGCCAGTAACCCACAGGGGGCGAGCACTGAAGCTTTCTTT

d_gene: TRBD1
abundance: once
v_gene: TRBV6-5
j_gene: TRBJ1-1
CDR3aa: CASSYSRGPMNTEAFF
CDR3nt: TGTGCCAGCAGTTACTCTAGGGGGCCGATGAACACTGAAGCTTTCTTT

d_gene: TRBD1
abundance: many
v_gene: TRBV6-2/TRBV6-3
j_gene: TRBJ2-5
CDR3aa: CASSSWDRGREETQYF
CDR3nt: TGTGCCAGCAGTTCGTGGGACAGGGGGCGTGAAGAGACCCAGTACTTC